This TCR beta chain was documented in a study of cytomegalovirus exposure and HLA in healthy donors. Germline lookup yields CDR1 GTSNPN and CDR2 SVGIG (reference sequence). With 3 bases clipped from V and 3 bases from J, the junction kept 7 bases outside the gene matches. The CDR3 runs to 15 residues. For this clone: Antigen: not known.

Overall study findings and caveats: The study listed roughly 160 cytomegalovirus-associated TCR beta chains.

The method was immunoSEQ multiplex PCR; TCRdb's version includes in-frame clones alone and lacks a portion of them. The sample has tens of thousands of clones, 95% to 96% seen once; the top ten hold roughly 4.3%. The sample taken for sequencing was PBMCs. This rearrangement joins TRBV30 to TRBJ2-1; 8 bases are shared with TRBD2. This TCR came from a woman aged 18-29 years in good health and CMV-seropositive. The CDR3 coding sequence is TGTGCCTGGAGCCACGGGAGGGCCGGCTACAATGAGCAGTTCTTC. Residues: CAWSHGRAGYNEQFF.